The 14 T cell receptor beta chains below all came from one sample that was sequenced in a study of identical twins. TCRdb reanalysed the 5' RACE reads using MiXCR and keeps one entry per CDR3 protein. Among just under 550,000 distinct CDR3 sequences, approximately 14% were seen once, and the ten largest hold about 0.47%. These sequences were also reported in another study, on yellow fever vaccine responses in identical twins.

What was sequenced was CD4+ T cells sorted from blood. Receptors originate from a woman aged 18-29 years in good health.

This sequence joins TRBV5-1 and TRBJ1-3; perhaps TRBD1 as D (5 bases). The CDR3 spans 14 residues. The germline V gene has CDR1 SGHRS and CDR2 YFSETQ. V was cut by 0 bases and J by 8 bases, with 12 bases left in between. The CDR3 reads CASSLGRAEDTIYF. In DNA, the CDR3 is TGCGCCAGCAGCTTGGGCAGGGCCGAAGACACCATATATTTT.

The chain couples TRBV7-3 to TRBJ2-1; 9 bases map to TRBD2. The CDR3 runs to 15 residues. Trimming took 1 base from V and 9 from J; bases not matched to a gene: 7. Germline CDR1 reads SGHTA; CDR2 reads FQGTGA. The CDR3 loop reads CASSLRSSGNGEQFF. For the CDR3, the DNA is TGTGCCAGCAGCTTAAGGTCTAGCGGGAATGGTGAGCAGTTCTTC.

This clonotype was seen a handful of times. The chain couples TRBV4-1 to TRBJ2-7; 9 bases agree with TRBD1. This CDR3 contains 14 residues. The trim removed 3 bases at V and 4 bases at J, leaving 4 bases unmatched. Germline V gene lookup returns CDR1 MGHRA and CDR2 YSYEKL. CDR3 in DNA: TGCGCCAGCAGCCAGACGGGACAGGGATACGAGCAGTACTTC. Protein product: CASSQTGQGYEQYF.

V usage is TRBV20-1 and J usage is TRBJ1-5, with D tentatively TRBD1 (5 bases). The CDR3 contains 12 residues. The V gene lost 3 bases and the J gene lost 6 bases, with 9 bases spanning the gap. The germline V gene has CDR1 DFQATT and CDR2 SNEGSKA (reference sequence). The CDR3 is CSASRVGQPQHF. The CDR3 DNA reads TGCAGTGCTAGCAGGGTTGGTCAGCCCCAGCATTTT.

This chain uses TRBV3-1 with TRBJ1-6; D call uncertain. The germline gives CDR1 LGHDT, CDR2 YNNKEL (reference sequence). V lost 3 bases to trimming and J lost 0 bases, with 12 bases between them. The CDR3 totals 17 residues. CDR3 nucleotides: TGTGCCAGCAGCCATCTGATGAGTGGCTCCTATAATTCACCCCTCCACTTT. Residues: CASSHLMSGSYNSPLHF.

Only a few counts were recorded for this clonotype. The chain combines TRBV9 with TRBJ2-5; D may be TRBD1 (6 bases). Germline-derived CDR1 and CDR2 are SGDLS and YYNGEE. The CDR3 covers 15 residues. V dropped 3 bases and J dropped 1 base, with 13 bases sitting between them. As DNA, the CDR3 is TGTGCCAGCAGCGCAGGGGCGAACGTCCAAGAGACCCAGTACTTC. Its protein is CASSAGANVQETQYF.

The chain uses TRBV7-9 and TRBJ2-5; D is perhaps TRBD1 (6 bases). The CDR3 runs 15 residues. Germline V gives CDR1 SEHNR, CDR2 FQNEAQ (reference sequence). The germline V and J ends were trimmed by 0 bases and 3 bases, with 11 bases remaining between them. The CDR3 here is CASSLAGQYEETQYF. In nucleotides, the CDR3 is TGTGCCAGCAGCTTAGCGGGACAATATGAAGAGACCCAGTACTTC.

This clonotype was counted between two and nine times. The chain employs TRBV11-2 and TRBJ1-1, with 7 nucleotides matching TRBD1. Trimming took 5 bases from V and 12 from J; bases not matched to a gene: 6. This CDR3 is built from 11 residues. The V gene's germline CDR1 is SGHAT and CDR2 FQNNGV. The CDR3 here is CASSPGQVPFF. The CDR3 nucleotides are TGTGCCAGCAGCCCTGGACAGGTGCCTTTCTTT.

Written as DNA, the CDR3 is TGCGCCAGCAGCCAGCCGGGACTAGCGGGGGGGGGTGAGCAGTTCTTC. Protein sequence: CASSQPGLAGGGEQFF. The chain employs TRBV4-1 and TRBJ2-1; 16 bases map to TRBD2. Germline V CDR1 and CDR2: MGHRA, YSYEKL. Trimming took 3 bases from V and 9 from J; bases not matched to a gene: 5. CDR3 length equals 16 residues.

The CDR3: CASSWTSGEQETQYF. In DNA, the CDR3 is TGTGCCAGCAGCTGGACTAGCGGGGAACAAGAGACCCAGTACTTC. The V and J genes are TRBV3-1 and TRBJ2-5, with TRBD2 identical over 12 bases. V lost 5 bases, J lost 2 bases, and 3 bases stayed unmatched. The CDR3 is made up of 15 amino acids. The germline V gene has CDR1 LGHDT and CDR2 YNNKEL (reference sequence).

This chain joins TRBV6-2 or TRBV6-3 and TRBJ2-5; 9 bases match TRBD2. Germline CDR1 and CDR2: MNHEY and SVGEGT. The CDR3 runs to 15 residues. Germline trimming cut 6 bases from V and 2 bases from J; bases unmatched to any gene: 7. The CDR3, as DNA: TGTGCCAGCAGCGGAGGCGGGGGGGCGCAAGAGACCCAGTACTTC. The encoded protein is CASSGGGGAQETQYF.

The chain uses TRBV5-8 and TRBJ2-1; D call uncertain. The CDR3 totals 15 residues. Germline loops: CDR1 SGHTS, CDR2 YDEGEE. V lost 4 bases and J 2 bases, leaving 13 bases between the germline ends. CDR3 sequence (DNA): TGTGCCAGCAGCCCTCATTTGAGCCCCTACAATGAGCAGTTCTTC. Residues: CASSPHLSPYNEQFF.

The rearrangement links TRBV20-1 to TRBJ2-7; either TRBD1 or TRBD2 may supply D (6 bases each). The CDR3 has 12 amino acids. Germline V gene data show CDR1 as DFQATT and CDR2 as SNEGSKA (reference sequence). V lost 1 base, J lost 6 bases, and 10 bases lay in between. CDR3 protein: CSARVGGREQYV. The CDR3 DNA reads as TGCAGTGCTAGAGTTGGGGGGCGCGAGCAGTACGTC.

The V gene is TRBV7-6, the J gene TRBJ2-3; TRBD2 aligns across 12 bases. V lost 5 bases, J lost 0 bases, and 15 bases stayed unmatched. The CDR3 length is 20 residues. The germline CDR1 and CDR2 sequences are SGHVS and FNYEAQ. The CDR3: CASSPYPGTSGQASTDTQYF. The CDR3 DNA follows: TGTGCCAGCAGCCCTTACCCCGGGACTAGCGGGCAAGCTAGCACAGATACGCAGTATTTT.